The clone carrying this TCR beta chain was seen more than once but under ten times. The antigen is undetermined. The CDR3 is 16 amino acids. V lost 5 bases, J lost 2 bases, and 8 bases stayed unmatched. CDR1 is SGHTA, CDR2 FQGNSA, per germline. This specimen belongs to a study of beta chain features in type 1 diabetes. The whole isolated RNA underwent reverse transcription, so sequencing captured expressed TCRB transcripts. Sequenced by immunoSEQ multiplex PCR; TCRdb stores in-frame clones only, minus some. In the table there are more than 120,000 clones, around an eighth of which are singletons. General observations from the study: Shortening that was moderate but significant affected the TCRB CDR3s of Type 1 diabetes patients in all four CD4+ subsets. Researchers reported that naive, central memory and Treg TCRB repertoires appeared more similar in patients than in healthy donors.

The TCR originated in a man in his late teens or twenties with type 1 diabetes. The sample consisted of central memory CD4+ T cells from blood. V usage is TRBV7-2 and J usage is TRBJ2-2; 7 nucleotides align to TRBD2. The CDR3 region has the DNA TGTGCCAGCAGCGAACGGGGACTACCTAACACCGGGGAGCTGTTTTTT. It yields the protein CASSERGLPNTGELFF.